The rows below give T cell receptor beta chains drawn from one sample of a study of blood T cell repertoires in COVID-19. Repertoires were generated with immunoSEQ multiplex PCR, while TCRdb's copy carries only in-frame clones and drops some. The table lists 140,000 to 150,000 clones, roughly 79% of them singletons, with roughly 8.8% in the top ten. The sequencing input was peripheral blood. These receptors were taken from a human donor with acute or convalescent COVID-19. The donor label of this sample is uncertain. Both conserved end residues are part of each CDR3. Each record gives: clone size, V gene, J gene, CDR3 protein. Clone size is given for some rows only: seen once, a few or many times, or a class if the clone is expanded.

abundance: NA; v_gene: TRBV2; j_gene: TRBJ2-4; CDR3aa: CASNGQGRNIQYF
abundance: NA; v_gene: TRBV13; j_gene: TRBJ1-3; CDR3aa: CASSRTLTGDGNTIYF
abundance: NA; v_gene: TRBV5-1; j_gene: TRBJ2-2; CDR3aa: CASSRLQGSGELFF
abundance: NA; v_gene: TRBV5-6; j_gene: TRBJ2-5; CDR3aa: CASSFRGPYQETQYF
abundance: NA; v_gene: TRBV29-1; j_gene: TRBJ1-2; CDR3aa: CSVVHSNYGYTF
abundance: NA; v_gene: TRBV6-5; j_gene: TRBJ1-2; CDR3aa: CASSYSGQDNYGYTF
abundance: NA; v_gene: TRBV6-5; j_gene: TRBJ1-4; CDR3aa: CASSYNGGGTNEKLFF
abundance: NA; v_gene: TRBV7-6; j_gene: TRBJ2-3; CDR3aa: CASSLYGGVGDTQYF
abundance: once; v_gene: TRBV12-2; j_gene: TRBJ2-1; CDR3aa: CASRPSRRGLVDNEQFF
abundance: NA; v_gene: TRBV27; j_gene: TRBJ1-4; CDR3aa: CASSSSTVNEKLFF